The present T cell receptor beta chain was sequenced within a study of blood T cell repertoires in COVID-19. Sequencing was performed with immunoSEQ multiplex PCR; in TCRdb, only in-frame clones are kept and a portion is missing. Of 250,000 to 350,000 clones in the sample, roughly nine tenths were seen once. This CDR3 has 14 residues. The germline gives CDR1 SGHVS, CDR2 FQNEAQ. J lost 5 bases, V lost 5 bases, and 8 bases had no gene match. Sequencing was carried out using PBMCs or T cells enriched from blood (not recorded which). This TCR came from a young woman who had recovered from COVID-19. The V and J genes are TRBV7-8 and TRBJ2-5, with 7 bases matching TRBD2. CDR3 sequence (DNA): TGTGCCAGCAGCCCTCCCCCACTAGCGGAGACCCAGTACTTC. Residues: CASSPPPLAETQYF. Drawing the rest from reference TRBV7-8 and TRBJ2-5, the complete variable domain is GAGVSQSPRYKVAKRGQDVALRCDPISGHVSLFWYQQALGQGPEFLTYFQNEAQLDKSGLPSDRFFAERPEGSVSTLKIQRTQQEDSAVYLCASSPPPLAETQYFGPGTRLLVL.